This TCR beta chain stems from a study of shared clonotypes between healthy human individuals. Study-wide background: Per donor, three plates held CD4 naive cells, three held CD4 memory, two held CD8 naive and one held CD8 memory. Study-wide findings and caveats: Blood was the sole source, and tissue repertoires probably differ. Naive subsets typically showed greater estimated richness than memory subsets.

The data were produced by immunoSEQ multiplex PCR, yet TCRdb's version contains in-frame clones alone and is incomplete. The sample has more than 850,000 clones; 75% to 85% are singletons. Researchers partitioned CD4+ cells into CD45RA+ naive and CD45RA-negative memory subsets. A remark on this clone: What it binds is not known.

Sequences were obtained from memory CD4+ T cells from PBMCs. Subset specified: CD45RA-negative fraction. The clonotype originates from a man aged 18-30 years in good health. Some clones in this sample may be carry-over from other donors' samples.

The CDR3 protein is CAISPAGRRADTQYF. CDR3 sequence (DNA): TGTGCCATCAGTCCAGCCGGACGCAGGGCAGATACGCAGTATTTT. The chain employs TRBV10-3 and TRBJ2-3, with D possibly TRBD1 on 5 matching bases. V shed 5 bases and J shed 4 bases, with 16 bases lying between them. Per germline, CDR1 ENHRY and CDR2 SYGVKD. The CDR3 loop spans 15 amino acids.